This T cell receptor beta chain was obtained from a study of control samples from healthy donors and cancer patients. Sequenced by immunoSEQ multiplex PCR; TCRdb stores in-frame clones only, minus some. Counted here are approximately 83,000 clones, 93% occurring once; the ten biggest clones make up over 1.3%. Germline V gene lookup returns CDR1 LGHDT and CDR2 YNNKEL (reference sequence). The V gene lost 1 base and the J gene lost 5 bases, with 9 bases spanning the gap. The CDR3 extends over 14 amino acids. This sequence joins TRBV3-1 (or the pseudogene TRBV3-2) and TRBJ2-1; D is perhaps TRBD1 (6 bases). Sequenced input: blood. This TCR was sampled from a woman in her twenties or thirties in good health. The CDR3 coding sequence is TGTGCCAGCAGCCAAGGGTACAGGGACAATGAGCAGTTCTTC. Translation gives CASSQGYRDNEQFF.